The subject of this entry is one T cell receptor beta chain. Antigen specificity is unknown. TCRdb called the 5' RACE reads again in MiXCR, with one record for every CDR3 protein. The data contain about 840,000 distinct CDR3 sequences, roughly 12% of them singletons. The V gene end was trimmed by 4 bases and the J gene end by 5 bases; junction bases not matched to a gene: 8. This CDR3 has 14 amino acids. Germline lookup yields CDR1 DFQATT and CDR2 SNEGSKA (reference sequence). This sample was taken from a study of CD8 T cells in ankylosing spondylitis. Findings of the study overall: What seemed typical of ankylosing spondylitis blood was a TCR beta motif built from eight highly homologous variants. The authors reported significant enrichment of disease-linked clones in matched ankylosing spondylitis synovial fluid. Earlier authors reported some of these motif variants in reactive arthritis synovial fluid and blood.

The chain recombines TRBV20-1 with TRBJ1-1, with 9 nucleotides matching TRBD1. The source material was blood, either unsorted or a sorted T cell fraction (not recorded which). This receptor was taken from a male donor with ankylosing spondylitis. The CDR3 sequence is CSATHRGPGTEAFF. CDR3 sequence (DNA): TGCAGTGCTACTCACAGGGGGCCGGGGACTGAAGCTTTCTTT.